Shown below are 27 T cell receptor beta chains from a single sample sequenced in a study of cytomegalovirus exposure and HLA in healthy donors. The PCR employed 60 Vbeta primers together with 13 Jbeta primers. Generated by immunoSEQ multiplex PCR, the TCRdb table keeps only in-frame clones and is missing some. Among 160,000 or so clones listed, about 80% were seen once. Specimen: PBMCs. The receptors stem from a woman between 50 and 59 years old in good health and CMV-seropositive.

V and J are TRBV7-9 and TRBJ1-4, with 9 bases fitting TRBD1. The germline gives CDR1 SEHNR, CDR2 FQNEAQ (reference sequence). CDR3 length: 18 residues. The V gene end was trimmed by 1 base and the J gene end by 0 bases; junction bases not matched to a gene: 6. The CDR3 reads CASSLGDRATATNEKLFF. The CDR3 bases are TGTGCCAGCAGCTTAGGGGACAGGGCTACTGCAACTAATGAAAAACTGTTTTTT.

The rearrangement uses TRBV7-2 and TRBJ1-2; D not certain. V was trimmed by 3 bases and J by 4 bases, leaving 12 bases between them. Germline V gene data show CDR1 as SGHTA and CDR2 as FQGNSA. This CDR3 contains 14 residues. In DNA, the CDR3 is TGTGCCAGCAGCTTGAACCTAAGAGGCTATGGCTACACCTTC. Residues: CASSLNLRGYGYTF.

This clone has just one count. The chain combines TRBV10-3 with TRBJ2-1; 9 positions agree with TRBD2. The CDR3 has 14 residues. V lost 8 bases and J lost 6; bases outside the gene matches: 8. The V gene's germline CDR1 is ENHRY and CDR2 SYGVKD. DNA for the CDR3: TGTGCCATCGGACAAGCGGGGGGCCGCAATGAGCAGTTCTTC. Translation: CAIGQAGGRNEQFF.

CDR3 region: CASSLGDSNQPQHF. In nucleotides, the CDR3 is TGTGCCAGCAGTTTAGGGGATAGCAATCAGCCCCAGCATTTT. The gene calls are TRBV6-6 and TRBJ1-5, with a possible D match to TRBD1 (5 bases). V lost 4 bases and J 0 bases, leaving 7 bases between the germline ends. The CDR3 is 14 residues long. Germline assignment: CDR1 MNHNY and CDR2 SVGAGI (reference sequence).

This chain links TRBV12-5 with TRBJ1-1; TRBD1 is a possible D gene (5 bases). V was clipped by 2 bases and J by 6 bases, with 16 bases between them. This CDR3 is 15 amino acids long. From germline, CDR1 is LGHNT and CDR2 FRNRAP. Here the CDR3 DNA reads TGTGCTAGTGGTTTGCCCCTCCTAGGAGGGGCTGAAGCTTTCTTT. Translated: CASGLPLLGGAEAFF.

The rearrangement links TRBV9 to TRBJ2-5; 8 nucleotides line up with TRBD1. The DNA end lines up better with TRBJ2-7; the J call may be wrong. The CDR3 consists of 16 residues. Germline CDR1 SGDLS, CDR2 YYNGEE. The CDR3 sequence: CASSPRGAGGFYEQYF. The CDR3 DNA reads TGTGCCAGCAGCCCCAGAGGGGCAGGGGGCTTTTACGAGCAGTACTTC.

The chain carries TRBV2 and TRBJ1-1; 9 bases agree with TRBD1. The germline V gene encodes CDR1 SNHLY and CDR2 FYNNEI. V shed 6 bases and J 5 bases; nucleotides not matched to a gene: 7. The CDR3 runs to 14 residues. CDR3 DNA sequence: TGTGCCAGCAGACCGTCGGGGACAGGGACTGAAGCTTTCTTT. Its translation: CASRPSGTGTEAFF.

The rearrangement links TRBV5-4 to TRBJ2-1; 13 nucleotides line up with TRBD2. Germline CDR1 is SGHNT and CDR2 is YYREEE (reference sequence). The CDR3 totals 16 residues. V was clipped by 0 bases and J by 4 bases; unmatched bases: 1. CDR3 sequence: CASSLGTSGGYNEQFF. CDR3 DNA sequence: TGTGCCAGCAGCTTGGGGACTAGCGGGGGATACAATGAGCAGTTCTTC.

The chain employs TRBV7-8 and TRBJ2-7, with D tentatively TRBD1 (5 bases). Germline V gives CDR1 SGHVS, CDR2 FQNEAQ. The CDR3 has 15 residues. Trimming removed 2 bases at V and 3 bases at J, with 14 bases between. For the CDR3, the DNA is TGTGCCAGCAGCTTACAAGGGGTACCGAGCTACGAGCAGTACTTC. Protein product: CASSLQGVPSYEQYF. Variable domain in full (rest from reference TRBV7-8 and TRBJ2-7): GAGVSQSPRYKVAKRGQDVALRCDPISGHVSLFWYQQALGQGPEFLTYFQNEAQLDKSGLPSDRFFAERPEGSVSTLKIQRTQQEDSAVYLCASSLQGVPSYEQYFGPGTRLTVT.

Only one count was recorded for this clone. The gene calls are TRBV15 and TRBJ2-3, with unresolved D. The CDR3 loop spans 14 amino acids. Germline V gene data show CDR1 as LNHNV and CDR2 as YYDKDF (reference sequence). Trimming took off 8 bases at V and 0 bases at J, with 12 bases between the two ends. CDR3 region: CATQEYGSTDTQYF. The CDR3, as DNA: TGTGCCACCCAGGAATATGGGAGCACAGATACGCAGTATTTT.

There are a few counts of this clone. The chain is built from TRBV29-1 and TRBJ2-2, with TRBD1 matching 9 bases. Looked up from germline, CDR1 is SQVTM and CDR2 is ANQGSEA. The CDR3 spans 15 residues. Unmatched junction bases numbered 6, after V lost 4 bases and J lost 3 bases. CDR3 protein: CSVGGQGGHTGELFF. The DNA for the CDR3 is TGCAGCGTTGGGGGACAGGGAGGGCACACCGGGGAGCTGTTTTTT.

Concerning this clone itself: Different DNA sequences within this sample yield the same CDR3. The CDR3 DNA reads as TGTGCCAGCAGTGATCGAGGGGGAGGCAATCAGCCCCAGCATTTT. It is translated as CASSDRGGGNQPQHF. The V gene is TRBV2, the J gene TRBJ1-5; D perhaps matches TRBD1 (6 bases). With 3 bases removed from V and 2 bases from J, the gap between germline ends came to 11 bases. Germline CDR1 and CDR2: SNHLY and FYNNEI. This CDR3 is built from 15 residues.

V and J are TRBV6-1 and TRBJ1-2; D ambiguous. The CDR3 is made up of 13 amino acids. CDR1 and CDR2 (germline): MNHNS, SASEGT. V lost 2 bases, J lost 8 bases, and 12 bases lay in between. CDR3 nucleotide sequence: TGTGCCAGCAGTGAAAGGCGATCGGAGGGCTACACCTTC. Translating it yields CASSERRSEGYTF.

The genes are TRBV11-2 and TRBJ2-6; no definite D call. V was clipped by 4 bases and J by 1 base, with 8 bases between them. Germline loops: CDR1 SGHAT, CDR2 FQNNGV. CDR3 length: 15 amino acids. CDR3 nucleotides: TGTGCCAGCAGCTCGGTGGAGTCTGGGGCCAACGTCCTGACTTTC. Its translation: CASSSVESGANVLTF.

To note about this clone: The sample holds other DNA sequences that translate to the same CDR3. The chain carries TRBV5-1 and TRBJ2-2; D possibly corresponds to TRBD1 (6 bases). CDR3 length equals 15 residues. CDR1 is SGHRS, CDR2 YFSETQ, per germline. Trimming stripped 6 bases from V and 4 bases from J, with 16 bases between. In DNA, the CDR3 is TGCGCCAGCAACCCGAGCGTGGGGGCCACCGGGGAGCTGTTTTTT. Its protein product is CASNPSVGATGELFF.

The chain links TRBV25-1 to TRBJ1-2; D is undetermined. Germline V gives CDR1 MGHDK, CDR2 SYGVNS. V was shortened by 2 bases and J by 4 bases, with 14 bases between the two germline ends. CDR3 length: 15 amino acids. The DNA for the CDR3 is TGTGCCAGCAGTGAACCAACGATTGGCGGCTATGGCTACACCTTC. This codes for CASSEPTIGGYGYTF.

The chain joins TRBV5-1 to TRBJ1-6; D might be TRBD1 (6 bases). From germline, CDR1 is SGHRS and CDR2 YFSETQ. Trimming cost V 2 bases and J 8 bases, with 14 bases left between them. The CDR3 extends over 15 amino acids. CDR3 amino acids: CASSFSDRKDSPLHF. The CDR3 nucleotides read TGCGCCAGCAGCTTTAGTGACAGGAAAGATTCACCCCTCCACTTT.

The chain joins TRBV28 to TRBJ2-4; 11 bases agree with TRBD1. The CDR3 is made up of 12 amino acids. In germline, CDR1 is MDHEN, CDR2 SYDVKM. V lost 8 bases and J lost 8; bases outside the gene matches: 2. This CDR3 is CASRDRGDIQYF. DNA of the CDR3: TGTGCCAGCCGGGACAGGGGGGACATTCAGTACTTC.

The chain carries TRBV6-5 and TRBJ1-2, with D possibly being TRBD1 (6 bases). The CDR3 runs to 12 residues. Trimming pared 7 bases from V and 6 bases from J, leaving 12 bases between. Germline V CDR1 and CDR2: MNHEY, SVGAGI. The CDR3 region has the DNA TGTGCCAGCACGGGGGGCTCAGATGGCTACACCTTC. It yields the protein CASTGGSDGYTF.

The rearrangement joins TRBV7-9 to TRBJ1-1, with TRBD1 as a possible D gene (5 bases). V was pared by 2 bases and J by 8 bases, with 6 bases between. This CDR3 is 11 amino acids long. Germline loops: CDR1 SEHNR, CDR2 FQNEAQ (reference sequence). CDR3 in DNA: TGTGCCAGCAGCTTAAAGGGGGAAGCTTTCTTT. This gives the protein CASSLKGEAFF.

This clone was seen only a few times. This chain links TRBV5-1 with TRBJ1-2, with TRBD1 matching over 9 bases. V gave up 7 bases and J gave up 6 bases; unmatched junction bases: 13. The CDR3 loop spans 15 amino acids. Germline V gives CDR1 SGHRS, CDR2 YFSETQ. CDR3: CASLAGTGPPDGYTF. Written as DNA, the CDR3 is TGCGCCAGCCTTGCCGGGACAGGGCCTCCGGATGGCTACACCTTC.

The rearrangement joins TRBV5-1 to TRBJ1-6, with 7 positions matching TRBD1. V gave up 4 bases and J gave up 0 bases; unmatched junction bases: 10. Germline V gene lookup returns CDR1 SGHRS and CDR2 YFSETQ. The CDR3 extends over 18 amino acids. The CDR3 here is CASSPRGQQSSYNSPLHF. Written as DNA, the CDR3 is TGCGCCAGCAGCCCGCGGGGACAGCAGAGCTCCTATAATTCACCCCTCCACTTT.

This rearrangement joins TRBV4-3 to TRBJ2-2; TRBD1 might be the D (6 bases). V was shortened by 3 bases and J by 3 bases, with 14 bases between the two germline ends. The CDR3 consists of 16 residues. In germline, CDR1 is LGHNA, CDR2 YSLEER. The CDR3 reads CASSHSLGQYTGELFF. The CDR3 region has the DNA TGCGCCAGCAGCCATTCACTAGGACAGTACACCGGGGAGCTGTTTTTT.

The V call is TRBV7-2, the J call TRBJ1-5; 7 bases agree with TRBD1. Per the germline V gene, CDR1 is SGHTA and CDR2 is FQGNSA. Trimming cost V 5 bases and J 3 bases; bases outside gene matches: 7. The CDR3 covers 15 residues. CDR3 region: CASSVGQVTNQPQHF. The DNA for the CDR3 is TGTGCCAGCAGCGTTGGACAGGTTACCAATCAGCCCCAGCATTTT.

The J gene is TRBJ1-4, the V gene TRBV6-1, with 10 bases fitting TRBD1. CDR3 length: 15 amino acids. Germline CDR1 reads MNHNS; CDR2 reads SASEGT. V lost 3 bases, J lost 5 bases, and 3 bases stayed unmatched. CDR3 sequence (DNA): TGTGCCAGCAGTGATAGGGGACAGGGGAATGAAAAACTGTTTTTT. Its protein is CASSDRGQGNEKLFF.

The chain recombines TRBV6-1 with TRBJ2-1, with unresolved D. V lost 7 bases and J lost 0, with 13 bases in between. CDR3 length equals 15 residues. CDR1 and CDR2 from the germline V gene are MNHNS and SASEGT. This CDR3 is CASNPRLSSYNEQFF. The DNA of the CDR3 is TGTGCCAGCAACCCAAGACTGAGCTCCTACAATGAGCAGTTCTTC.

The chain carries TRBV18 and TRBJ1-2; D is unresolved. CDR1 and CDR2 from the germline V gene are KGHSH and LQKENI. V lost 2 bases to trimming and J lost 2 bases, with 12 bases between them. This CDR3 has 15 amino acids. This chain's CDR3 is CASSPTTRGNYGYTF. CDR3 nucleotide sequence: TGTGCCAGCTCACCAACGACCCGGGGAAACTATGGCTACACCTTC.